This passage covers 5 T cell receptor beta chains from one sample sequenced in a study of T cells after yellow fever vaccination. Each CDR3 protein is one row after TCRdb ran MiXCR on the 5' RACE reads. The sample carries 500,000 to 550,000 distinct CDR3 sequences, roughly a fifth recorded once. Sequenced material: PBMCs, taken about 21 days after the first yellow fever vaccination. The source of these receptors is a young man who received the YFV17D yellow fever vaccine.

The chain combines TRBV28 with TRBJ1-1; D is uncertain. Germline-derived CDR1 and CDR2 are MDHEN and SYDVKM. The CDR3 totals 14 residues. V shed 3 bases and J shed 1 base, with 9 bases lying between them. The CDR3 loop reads CASSLTHSNTEAFF. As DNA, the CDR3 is TGTGCCAGCAGTTTGACCCACTCGAACACTGAAGCTTTCTTT.

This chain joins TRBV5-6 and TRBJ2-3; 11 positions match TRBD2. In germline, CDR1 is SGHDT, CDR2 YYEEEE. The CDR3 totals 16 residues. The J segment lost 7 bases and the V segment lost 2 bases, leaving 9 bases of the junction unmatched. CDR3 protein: CASSLRGSGGAYTQYF. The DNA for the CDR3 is TGTGCCAGCAGCTTAAGGGGTAGCGGGGGGGCATATACGCAGTATTTT.

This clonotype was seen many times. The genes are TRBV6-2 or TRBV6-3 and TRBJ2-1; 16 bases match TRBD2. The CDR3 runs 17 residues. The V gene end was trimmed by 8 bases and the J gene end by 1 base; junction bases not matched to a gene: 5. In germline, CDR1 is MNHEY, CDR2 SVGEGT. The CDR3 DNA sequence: TGTGCCAGCGGGGGACTAGCGGGGGGGCGGTCCTACAATGAGCAGTTCTTC. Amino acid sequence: CASGGLAGGRSYNEQFF.

The DNA of the CDR3 is TGTGCCAGCAGTCACACCGGACCGCCGATGCCCCAGCATTTT. Translated, it gives CASSHTGPPMPQHF. The chain employs TRBV3-1 and TRBJ1-5, with D hard to call. Trimming left V 6 bases short and J 9 bases short, with 18 bases between. The germline V gene has CDR1 LGHDT and CDR2 YNNKEL (reference sequence). The CDR3 covers 14 residues.

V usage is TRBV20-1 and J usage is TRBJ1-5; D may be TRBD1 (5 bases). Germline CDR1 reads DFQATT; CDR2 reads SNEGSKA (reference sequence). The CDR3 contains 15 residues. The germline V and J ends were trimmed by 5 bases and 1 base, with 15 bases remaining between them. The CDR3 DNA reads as TGCAGTGCTCCCGAGTGGGGGGGGAGCAATCAGCCCCAGCATTTT. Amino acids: CSAPEWGGSNQPQHF.